The T cell receptor (beta chain) under discussion was sequenced for a study of identical twins (dated by TCRdb to about 2016). Background for the entire study: The study deep-sequenced TCR alpha and beta repertoires from monozygotic twins, unrelated adults of various ages and cord blood to test whether fetal clonotypes persist. To rule out contamination, the twin experiments were replicated at different times with different library preparation protocols. Results the study describes overall, beyond this receptor: In beta out-of-frame sequences, excess twin sharing was weaker, because having fewer shared sequences lowered the signal-to-noise ratio. In monozygotic twins, out-of-frame TCR alpha sharing was systematically underestimated by recombination models, although the models agreed with sharing between unrelated individuals. Because the same donors could not be followed over many years, the conclusions relied on cross-sectional statistical analysis. Invariant T cells such as MAIT and iNKT could partly confound zero-insertion analyses, though diverse VJ usage argued against this for most clonotypes. Abundant cord blood beta clonotypes carried fewer insertions; young adult naive repertoires showed a weaker similar trend, while memory repertoires showed none. Out-of-frame TCR alpha sequences shared between twins showed an excess of low generation-probability sequences compared with coincidental sharing between unrelated individuals.

All donors were healthy Caucasians. The researchers also sequenced three unrelated adults who were not twins: a male aged 18 to 29, a male aged 50 to 59, and a female aged 50 to 59. Using Miltenyi CD45RO+ enrichment and human naive T-cell isolation kits, memory (CD45RO+) and naive T cells were isolated from PBMC. A note on this clonotype: No antigen is known for it. Base qualities were left out, and no much larger clone turns up one base away.

The protocol used for the library was 5' RACE. TCRdb lists the instrument as Illumina HiSeq 2000. A universal primer binding site was introduced by template switching, and a unique molecular identifier was present in the final cDNA, enabling accurate counting of TCR cDNA molecules. First-strand cDNA for TCR alpha and beta chains was synthesized from specific primers in the conserved constant-segment region. To control for contamination, every cDNA library carried two barcodes: a SMART-Mk sample barcode plus Illumina barcodes. TruSeq adapter sequences and Illumina sample barcodes were added in two successive PCR steps. TCR alpha and beta cDNA libraries were sequenced on the Illumina HiSeq platform with custom primers. In the original analysis: MiGEC was used to process raw reads and extract unique molecular identifiers, and MiXCR was used to find CDR3 positions. For each individual, recombination models were inferred using an EM algorithm with the repgenHMM and IGoR tools. Shared clonotypes were analyzed with the tcR package in R, and sharing was normalized by the product of cloneset sizes. To study raw recombination free of thymic and clonal selection effects, out-of-frame nonproductive sequences were analyzed. TCRdb ran its own pipeline on the public reads, namely fastp trimming at Q25 and MiXCR clone calling, and kept in-frame beta chains. Rows with a matching CDR3 protein are joined into one entry that keeps the most common DNA and genes. TCRdb's processing, not the authors' own work, is the source of the V and J calls. The sample includes approximately 410,000 distinct CDR3 sequences, with less than 20% observed a single time. Approximately 12% of the sample rests with the top ten.

Deletion took 6 bases off V and 5 bases off J, with a span of 10 bases between the germline ends. CDR3 length: 12 amino acids, cysteine to phenylalanine. The read is trimmed to its CDR3 DNA, 36 bases read in frame from base 1. This TCR came from a man aged 45-60 years in good health. Sequenced input: naive T cells sorted from blood. Taken with the paper, the label for cell subset or site translates to: cells isolated with a human naive T-cell isolation kit. Here the chain combines TRBV12-3 or TRBV12-4 and TRBJ2-5, with the D gene too uncertain to name. The CDR3 region has the sequence CASRNGHETQYF. In nucleotide form, the sequence is TGTGCCAGCAGAAATGGGCACGAGACCCAGTACTTC.